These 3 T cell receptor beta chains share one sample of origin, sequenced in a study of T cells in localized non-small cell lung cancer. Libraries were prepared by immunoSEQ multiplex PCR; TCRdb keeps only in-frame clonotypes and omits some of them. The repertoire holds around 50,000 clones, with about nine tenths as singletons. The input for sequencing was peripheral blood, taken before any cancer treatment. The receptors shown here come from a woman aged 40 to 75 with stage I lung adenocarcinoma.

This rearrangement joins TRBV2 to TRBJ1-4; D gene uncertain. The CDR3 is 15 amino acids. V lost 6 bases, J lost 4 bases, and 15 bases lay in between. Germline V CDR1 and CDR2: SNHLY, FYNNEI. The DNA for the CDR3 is TGTGCCAGCAGCCTTAATTCATTGAGTAATGAAAAACTGTTTTTT. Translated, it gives CASSLNSLSNEKLFF.

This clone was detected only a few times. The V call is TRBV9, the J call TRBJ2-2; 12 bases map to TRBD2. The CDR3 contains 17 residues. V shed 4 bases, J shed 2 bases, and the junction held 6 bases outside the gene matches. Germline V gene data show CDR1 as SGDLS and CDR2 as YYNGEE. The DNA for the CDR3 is TGTGCCAGCAGCACCCGGACTAGCGGGGCTAACACCGGGGAGCTGTTTTTT. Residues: CASSTRTSGANTGELFF.

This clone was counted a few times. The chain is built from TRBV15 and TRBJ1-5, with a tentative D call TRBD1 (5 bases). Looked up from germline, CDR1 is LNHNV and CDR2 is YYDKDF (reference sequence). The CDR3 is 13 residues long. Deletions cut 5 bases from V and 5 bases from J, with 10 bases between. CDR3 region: CATSGALDQPQHF. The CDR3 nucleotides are TGTGCCACCAGCGGGGCCTTAGATCAGCCCCAGCATTTT.